This T cell receptor beta chain stems from a study of technical replicates of blood from a few donors (dated by TCRdb to the late 2010s). The library was produced with the immunoSEQ multiplex PCR assay. In TCRdb, the immuneACCESS table is reduced to in-frame sequences with V and J assigned. These tables do not hold every clone; where another copy was compared, an unresolved V gene accounts for under half, and the others remain unexplained. This sample lists roughly 70,000 clones; about 94% were detected once. The ten largest clones add up to approximately 0.4% of the sample. Based on the germline V gene, the CDR1 and CDR2 sequences are SQVTM and ANQGSEA. From its cysteine to its phenylalanine, the CDR3 spans 12 amino acids. CDR3 DNA only is kept here, 36 bases in frame from base 1. V is cut by 0 bases and J by 7 bases, and the space between the germline ends is 7 bases. Comments on this clone: The target of this receptor is not known. The record has no base qualities; no much larger clone is one base away.

The receptor was derived from a human donor in good health. The sequenced sample was T cells isolated from PBMCs. This sequence uses TRBV29-1 and TRBJ2-1; a tentative D call is TRBD1 (6 bases match). CDR3 region: CSVEEGHNEQFF. DNA sequence: TGCAGCGTTGAAGAGGGACATAATGAGCAGTTCTTC.